Below are 21 T cell receptor beta chains sequenced from a single sample in a study of control samples from healthy donors and cancer patients. Here immunoSEQ multiplex PCR was the method, and the copy in TCRdb shows in-frame clones only, minus some. The sample carries over 150,000 clones, approximately 94% recorded once. Material: PBMCs. Receptors were obtained from a man aged 60-69 years with colorectal cancer.

With respect to this clone: This CDR3 is also generated by other DNA sequences in the sample. The V gene is TRBV11-2, the J gene TRBJ2-7; no reliable D call. Trimming removed 1 base at V and 1 base at J, with 5 bases between. This CDR3 spans 13 amino acids. CDR1 is SGHAT, CDR2 FQNNGV, per germline. Written as DNA, the CDR3 is TGTGCCAGCAGCTTAGGGGGTTCCTACGAGCAGTACTTC. It is translated as CASSLGGSYEQYF. The full variable domain, in which reference TRBV11-2 and TRBJ2-7 provide the parts outside the CDR3, is EAGVAQSPRYKIIEKRQSVAFWCNPISGHATLYWYQQILGQGPKLLIQFQNNGVVDDSQLPKDRFSAERLKGVDSTLKIQPAKLEDSAVYLCASSLGGSYEQYFGPGTRLTVT.

The rearrangement joins TRBV5-1 to TRBJ2-5; no firm D call. From germline, CDR1 is SGHRS and CDR2 YFSETQ. The CDR3 is 11 amino acids. Trimming removed 5 bases from V and 5 bases from J, with 7 bases in between. This chain's CDR3 is CASSVAETQYF. CDR3 nucleotides: TGCGCCAGCAGTGTTGCGGAGACCCAGTACTTC.

V gene TRBV18 combines with J gene TRBJ1-4; a weak D match, TRBD1 (6 bases). The CDR3 spans 14 residues. Germline-derived CDR1 and CDR2 are KGHSH and LQKENI. Trimming left V 2 bases short and J 8 bases short, with 12 bases between. The CDR3 sequence is CASSPNRDGEKLFF. The CDR3 DNA reads as TGTGCCAGCTCACCAAACAGGGATGGAGAAAAACTGTTTTTT. The variable domain in full, completed from reference TRBV18 and TRBJ1-4, reads NAGVMQNPRHLVRRRGQEARLRCSPMKGHSHVYWYRQLPEEGLKFMVYLQKENIIDESGMPKERFSAEFPKEGPSILRIQQVVRGDSAAYFCASSPNRDGEKLFFGSGTQLSVL.

The chain carries TRBV11-2 and TRBJ1-2, with no clear D. The V end lost 8 bases, the J end lost 1 base, and 2 bases lay between the germline ends. Germline CDR1 and CDR2: SGHAT and FQNNGV. This CDR3 has 10 amino acids. In DNA, the CDR3 is TGTGCCAGCGGTAACTATGGCTACACCTTC. Its protein product is CASGNYGYTF.

The rearrangement uses TRBV7-2 and TRBJ2-2; D gene unclear. The CDR3 is made up of 14 amino acids. In germline, CDR1 is SGHTA, CDR2 FQGNSA. Deletions cut 3 bases from V and 0 bases from J, with 5 bases between. CDR3 DNA: TGTGCCAGCAGCTTCGCATCGAACACCGGGGAGCTGTTTTTT. Translated, it gives CASSFASNTGELFF.

The chain couples TRBV5-1 to TRBJ2-2; D not resolved. V was shortened by 0 bases and J by 2 bases, with 5 bases between the two germline ends. This CDR3 is built from 14 residues. Germline CDR1 and CDR2: SGHRS and YFSETQ. CDR3 loop: CASSLDGNTGELFF. In DNA form, the CDR3 reads TGCGCCAGCAGCTTGGACGGTAACACCGGGGAGCTGTTTTTT.

This clone was found once. V and J are TRBV29-1 and TRBJ1-1; the D gene is possibly TRBD1 (5 bases). V gave up 7 bases and J gave up 1 base, with 13 bases separating them. Germline lookup yields CDR1 SQVTM and CDR2 ANQGSEA. CDR3 length: 13 amino acids. Written as DNA, the CDR3 is TGCAGCGCCTCGGGGACTGAGAACACTGAAGCTTTCTTT. Translated: CSASGTENTEAFF.

V and J are TRBV19 and TRBJ2-7, with 10 bases aligning to TRBD1. J gave up 0 bases and V 6 bases, and 5 bases lay outside the gene matches. Germline CDR1 LNHDA, CDR2 SQIVND (reference sequence). The CDR3 has 15 amino acids. This chain's CDR3 is CASRPGQGNSYEQYF. The CDR3 DNA is TGTGCCAGTAGGCCGGGACAGGGGAACTCCTACGAGCAGTACTTC.

The rearrangement joins TRBV19 to TRBJ2-3, with a weak D call TRBD2 (5 bases). The germline CDR1 and CDR2 sequences are LNHDA and SQIVND (reference sequence). The CDR3 sequence is 14 residues long. V lost 7 bases and J lost 0, with 11 bases in between. This chain's CDR3 is CASNIAGSTDTQYF. The DNA of the CDR3 is TGTGCCAGTAACATCGCGGGCAGCACAGATACGCAGTATTTT.

The chain uses TRBV19 and TRBJ1-1; weak D call: TRBD1 (5 bases). Trimming took off 5 bases at V and 6 bases at J, with 19 bases between the two ends. The CDR3 sequence is 15 residues long. Germline CDR1 reads LNHDA; CDR2 reads SQIVND (reference sequence). This chain's CDR3 is CASSFGRGGSAEAFF. DNA for the CDR3: TGTGCCAGTAGTTTTGGACGGGGCGGGAGCGCTGAAGCTTTCTTT.

This chain's CDR3 is CASSTPGPRGGVSSYNEQFF. The CDR3 coding sequence is TGTGCCAGCAGCACACCGGGGCCTCGCGGGGGGGTTAGCTCCTACAATGAGCAGTTCTTC. V gene TRBV9 combines with J gene TRBJ2-1; 9 nucleotides match TRBD2. The germline gives CDR1 SGDLS, CDR2 YYNGEE. With V trimmed by 4 bases and J by 0 bases, 17 bases remained unmatched. The CDR3 is made up of 20 amino acids.

This chain uses TRBV21-1 with TRBJ1-5. TRBV21-1 is noted as a pseudogene. This CDR3 is 15 amino acids long. CDR3 bases: TGTGCCAGCATGTCTGGGCACGGAGGCAATCAGCCCCAGCATTTT. The encoded protein is CASMSGHGGNQPQHF.

The V and J genes are TRBV6-5 and TRBJ1-1; the D gene is possibly TRBD1 (6 bases). V lost 8 bases and J lost 5, with 18 bases in between. Germline V lookup: CDR1 MNHEY, CDR2 SVGAGI. The CDR3 has 14 residues. CDR3 nucleotide sequence: TGTGCCAGCGGCCGGGACACCCTGAGGACTGAAGCTTTCTTT. This encodes CASGRDTLRTEAFF.

This chain joins TRBV6-5 and TRBJ2-2; D is unresolved. CDR3 length equals 13 residues. Trimming removed 6 bases at V and 5 bases at J, with 10 bases between. Germline V gives CDR1 MNHEY, CDR2 SVGAGI. The CDR3 spells CASRAQGTGELFF. The CDR3 DNA reads as TGTGCCAGCAGAGCACAAGGAACCGGGGAGCTGTTTTTT.

V is TRBV5-1 and J is TRBJ2-7; D gene uncertain. The CDR3 is 11 residues long. Germline V lookup: CDR1 SGHRS, CDR2 YFSETQ. The ends were cut back, 5 bases at V and 2 bases at J, with 5 bases in the middle. The DNA of the CDR3 is TGCGCCAGCAGGTTAGCCTACGAGCAGTACTTC. The encoded protein is CASRLAYEQYF.

The chain couples TRBV28 to TRBJ1-3; maybe TRBD1 (6 bases). Germline CDR1 is MDHEN and CDR2 is SYDVKM. Trimming pared 6 bases from V and 2 bases from J, leaving 11 bases between. The CDR3 is 14 amino acids. The CDR3 nucleotides are TGTGCCAGCAGCCAAGGGGGTGCTGGAAACACCATATATTTT. This translates into CASSQGGAGNTIYF. The full variable domain, in which reference TRBV28 and TRBJ1-3 provide the parts outside the CDR3, is DVKVTQSSRYLVKRTGEKVFLECVQDMDHENMFWYRQDPGLGLRLIYFSYDVKMKEKGDIPEGYSVSREKKERFSLILESASTNQTSMYLCASSQGGAGNTIYFGEGSWLTVV.

The chain joins TRBV2 to TRBJ2-5, with D tentatively TRBD1 (7 bases). The germline V gene has CDR1 SNHLY and CDR2 FYNNEI. Trimming left V 7 bases short and J 4 bases short, with 13 bases between. The CDR3 totals 13 residues. The CDR3 nucleotides read TGTGCCAGCAACTGGCAGGGGGGAGAGACCCAGTACTTC. It encodes CASNWQGGETQYF.

The rearrangement uses TRBV18 and TRBJ1-1; the match to TRBD1 covers 7 bases. Trimming at V came to 3 bases and at J to 1 base, leaving 2 bases not matched to a gene. The V gene's germline CDR1 is KGHSH and CDR2 LQKENI. The CDR3 spans 14 residues. In DNA form, the CDR3 reads TGTGCCAGCTCACCGGGACAGCCGAACACTGAAGCTTTCTTT. This gives the protein CASSPGQPNTEAFF.

This chain connects TRBV5-4 to TRBJ2-1; 11 nucleotides agree with TRBD1. V was clipped by 6 bases and J by 3 bases; unmatched bases: 5. This CDR3 has 15 residues. Germline loops: CDR1 SGHNT, CDR2 YYREEE (reference sequence). The DNA for the CDR3 is TGTGCCAGCACCTCCGGGACAGGGGGCTACAATGAGCAGTTCTTC. It codes for CASTSGTGGYNEQFF.

V and J are TRBV5-1 and TRBJ1-2; D may be TRBD1 (6 bases). V dropped 1 base and J dropped 3 bases, with 10 bases sitting between them. The germline CDR1 and CDR2 sequences are SGHRS and YFSETQ. This CDR3 is 14 amino acids long. CDR3 residues: CASSLTGQDYGYTF. CDR3 in DNA: TGCGCCAGCAGCTTGACAGGGCAGGACTATGGCTACACCTTC. Looking up the rest from reference TRBV5-1 and TRBJ1-2 gives the full variable domain: KAGVTQTPRYLIKTRGQQVTLSCSPISGHRSVSWYQQTPGQGLQFLFEYFSETQRNKGNFPGRFSGRQFSNSRSEMNVSTLELGDSALYLCASSLTGQDYGYTFGSGTRLTVV.

The rearrangement uses TRBV24-1 and TRBJ2-5; maybe TRBD2 (6 bases). Looked up from germline, CDR1 is KGHDR and CDR2 is SFDVKD. The CDR3 loop spans 15 amino acids. Trimming took 4 bases from V and 5 from J, leaving 16 bases between them. DNA of the CDR3: TGTGCCACCAGTGAAATGCAAGCAGGGAGGGAGACCCAGTACTTC. Its protein is CATSEMQAGRETQYF.